Each of the 15 T cell receptor beta chains below was sequenced from the same sample in a study of T cells in narcolepsy. The protocol was immunoSEQ multiplex PCR, while the TCRdb copy is restricted to in-frame clones and leaves out a portion. The sample carries fewer than 40,000 clones, roughly four fifths recorded once. The sample comprised memory (CD45RA-) CD4+ T cells from blood. Receptors originate from a human donor in good health.

CDR3 nucleotides: TGCGCCAGCAGACTGGGGGGGAATGAGCAGTTCTTC. Translating it yields CASRLGGNEQFF. This chain links TRBV5-1 with TRBJ2-1, with 7 bases lining up with TRBD2. CDR3 size: 12 residues. V shed 5 bases, J shed 7 bases, and the junction held 3 bases outside the gene matches. The germline V gene encodes CDR1 SGHRS and CDR2 YFSETQ.

This clone has a handful of counts. Other DNA sequences within the sample encode an identical CDR3. The J gene is TRBJ2-5, the V gene TRBV29-1; TRBD2 is a possible D gene (6 bases). V was cut by 6 bases and J by 5 bases, with 22 bases left in between. CDR1 and CDR2 from the germline V gene are SQVTM and ANQGSEA. This CDR3 contains 15 residues. The DNA for the CDR3 is TGCAGCGTGGCCGGGGGTTCCGACGGAGTGGAGACCCAGTACTTC. Encoded protein: CSVAGGSDGVETQYF.

The V call is TRBV19, the J call TRBJ2-7, with D unresolved. Germline CDR1 and CDR2: LNHDA and SQIVND (reference sequence). CDR3 length: 12 residues. Trimming took off 7 bases at V and 0 bases at J, with 7 bases between the two ends. The CDR3 coding sequence is TGTGCCAGTACAAACAGCTCCTACGAGCAGTACTTC. As protein: CASTNSSYEQYF.

V usage is TRBV6-6 and J usage is TRBJ2-3; 12 nucleotides match TRBD2. The CDR3 consists of 16 residues. Looked up from germline, CDR1 is MNHNY and CDR2 is SVGAGI (reference sequence). V lost 2 bases, J lost 4 bases, and 4 bases stayed unmatched. The CDR3 DNA follows: TGTGCCAGCAGTTACCCTAGCGGGAGGGCTGCAGATACGCAGTATTTT. Protein sequence: CASSYPSGRAADTQYF.

CDR3 sequence (DNA): TGTGCCAGCAGCTCGGGACAGGGAGGGACTAGCGGGCGTTACAATGAGCAGTTCTTC. As protein: CASSSGQGGTSGRYNEQFF. The chain recombines TRBV5-5 with TRBJ2-1; 12 bases are a match to TRBD2. Germline values: CDR1 SGHKS, CDR2 YYEKEE (reference sequence). With 3 bases clipped from V and 4 bases from J, the junction kept 14 bases outside the gene matches. This CDR3 spans 19 amino acids.

The chain is built from TRBV4-2 and TRBJ2-7, with 7 bases lining up with TRBD2. CDR1 LGHNA and CDR2 YNFKEQ come from the germline V gene. This CDR3 spans 15 amino acids. V was clipped by 0 bases and J by 6 bases; unmatched bases: 8. The CDR3 sequence: CASSQDLSSGPEQYF. CDR3 nucleotide sequence: TGTGCCAGCAGCCAAGATCTTTCTAGCGGCCCCGAGCAGTACTTC.

The rearrangement joins TRBV11-3 to TRBJ2-1; D not certain. The CDR3 contains 17 residues. Trimming left V 5 bases short and J 0 bases short, with 17 bases between. Germline-derived CDR1 and CDR2 are SGHNT and YENEEA. CDR3 residues: CASSPDRLFSSYNEQFF. The CDR3 DNA reads as TGTGCCAGCAGCCCAGATAGGCTATTTAGCTCCTACAATGAGCAGTTCTTC. The full variable domain, in which reference TRBV11-3 and TRBJ2-1 provide the parts outside the CDR3, is EAGVVQSPRYKIIEKKQPVAFWCNPISGHNTLYWYLQNLGQGPELLIRYENEEAVDDSQLPKDRFSAERLKGVDSTLKIQPAELGDSAVYLCASSPDRLFSSYNEQFFGPGTRLTVL.

The chain employs TRBV6-1 and TRBJ1-5; D is ambiguous. The CDR3 is 15 amino acids. From germline, CDR1 is MNHNS and CDR2 SASEGT. Trimming pared 0 bases from V and 3 bases from J, leaving 9 bases between. CDR3 sequence: CASSEAPTYNQPQHF. CDR3 in DNA: TGTGCCAGCAGTGAAGCGCCCACATACAATCAGCCCCAGCATTTT.

This chain links TRBV30 with TRBJ2-1, with no clear D. Germline-derived CDR1 and CDR2 are GTSNPN and SVGIG (reference sequence). The ends were cut back, 1 base at V and 14 bases at J, with 18 bases in the middle. The CDR3 is 13 amino acids. The CDR3 DNA sequence: TGTGCCTGGAGTGCCCCAGGCAACCCCCGCAAGTTCTTC. The encoded protein is CAWSAPGNPRKFF.

The chain links TRBV11-3 to TRBJ1-4, with 8 bases matching TRBD1. Trimming took 5 bases from V and 0 from J; bases not matched to a gene: 2. The CDR3 is 15 amino acids. Germline CDR1 SGHNT, CDR2 YENEEA. The CDR3 here is CASSIQGATNEKLFF. The CDR3 DNA is TGTGCCAGCAGCATACAGGGGGCAACTAATGAAAAACTGTTTTTT.

The chain couples TRBV13 to TRBJ2-5; D might be TRBD1 or TRBD2, each matching 5 bases. The CDR3 has 12 residues. The V end was cut by 0 bases, the J end by 11 bases, with 10 bases between. Germline assignment: CDR1 PRHDT and CDR2 FYEKMQ (reference sequence). CDR3 sequence (DNA): TGTGCCAGCAGCTTAGGGCGAGGGGAGCAGTACTTC. Translating gives CASSLGRGEQYF.

This chain uses TRBV7-2 with TRBJ1-1; D unclear. With 3 bases removed from V and 1 base from J, the gap between germline ends came to 3 bases. The V gene's germline CDR1 is SGHTA and CDR2 FQGNSA. The CDR3 runs to 12 residues. The CDR3 nucleotides read TGTGCCAGCAGCTTGACGAACACTGAAGCTTTCTTT. Translation: CASSLTNTEAFF.

V usage is TRBV9 and J usage is TRBJ2-3; 9 nucleotides align to TRBD2. With 3 bases clipped from V and 1 base from J, the junction kept 0 bases outside the gene matches. The CDR3 consists of 14 residues. Germline assignment: CDR1 SGDLS and CDR2 YYNGEE. In DNA form, the CDR3 reads TGTGCCAGCAGCGCTAGCGGGGGCACAGATACGCAGTATTTT. The encoded protein is CASSASGGTDTQYF.

This clone ranks as medium-sized. The chain is built from TRBV2 and TRBJ1-5; 10 bases fit TRBD1. The CDR3 loop spans 15 amino acids. The V gene end was trimmed by 6 bases and the J gene end by 7 bases; junction bases not matched to a gene: 9. The V gene's germline CDR1 is SNHLY and CDR2 FYNNEI. The CDR3 is CASSLQDRGDQPQHF. The CDR3, as DNA: TGTGCCAGCAGCCTTCAGGACAGGGGGGACCAGCCCCAGCATTTT. The whole variable domain, filled in from reference TRBV2 and TRBJ1-5, reads EPEVTQTPSHQVTQMGQEVILRCVPISNHLYFYWYRQILGQKVEFLVSFYNNEISEKSEIFDDQFSVERPDGSNFTLKIRSTKLEDSAMYFCASSLQDRGDQPQHFGDGTRLSIL.

V is TRBV5-6 and J is TRBJ2-5, with 7 nucleotides matching TRBD1. Per the germline V gene, CDR1 is SGHDT and CDR2 is YYEEEE. V was clipped by 0 bases and J by 5 bases; unmatched bases: 10. This CDR3 is 16 amino acids long. The CDR3 DNA follows: TGTGCCAGCAGCTTGGCGAGGACAGGAATTGGGGAGACCCAGTACTTC. Translating it yields CASSLARTGIGETQYF.